The 4 T cell receptor beta chains below come from one sample, sequenced in a study of cytomegalovirus exposure and HLA in healthy donors. Researchers ran the PCR with 60 Vbeta and 13 Jbeta primers. This table comes from immunoSEQ multiplex PCR, and its TCRdb copy is limited to in-frame clones, with some not included. This repertoire shows 150,000 to 200,000 clones, about 85% found once; its top ten account for roughly 1.5%. Sequenced input: PBMCs. These receptor sequences come from a woman between 45 and 65 years old in good health and CMV-seronegative.

The table lists this clone with a count of one. The CDR3 loop is CASSPRLAANNEQFF. CDR3 sequence (DNA): TGTGCCAGCAGCCCCCGTCTAGCGGCGAACAATGAGCAGTTCTTC. The chain combines TRBV11-2 with TRBJ2-1; 7 bases agree with TRBD2. Germline V CDR1 and CDR2: SGHAT, FQNNGV. The ends lost 5 bases at V and 5 bases at J; junction bases unmatched: 9. The CDR3 contains 15 residues.

The chain combines TRBV9 with TRBJ1-5, with D tentatively TRBD1 (5 bases). Trimming removed 0 bases from V and 2 bases from J, with 9 bases in between. CDR3 length: 15 amino acids. Per germline, CDR1 SGDLS and CDR2 YYNGEE. The CDR3 here is CASSVGAGGNQPQHF. The CDR3 bases are TGTGCCAGCAGCGTAGGGGCGGGGGGCAATCAGCCCCAGCATTTT.

The chain uses TRBV7-2 and TRBJ1-2; D is unclear. The CDR3 is made up of 14 amino acids. In germline, CDR1 is SGHTA, CDR2 FQGNSA. Trimming took 5 bases from V and 1 from J, leaving 11 bases between them. This CDR3 is CASSVVTLNYGYTF. The DNA of the CDR3 is TGTGCCAGCAGCGTAGTGACACTTAACTATGGCTACACCTTC.

The J gene is TRBJ2-7, the V gene TRBV4-3; tentative D call: TRBD2 (5 bases). Between the trimmed V and J ends, which lost 0 bases and 4 bases, there was a span of 13 bases. The germline gives CDR1 LGHNA, CDR2 YSLEER. CDR3 length: 15 residues. The CDR3 DNA follows: TGCGCCAGCAGCCAAGACAGGAGAGGGTTTTACGAGCAGTACTTC. Protein product: CASSQDRRGFYEQYF.